This T cell receptor (beta chain) came from a study of breast tumors, draining lymph nodes, adjacent tissues. Study results and caveats: That most tumor T cells come from lymph nodes remained unproven. The data were judged consistent with most tumor T cells coming from lymph node and expanding in tumor. Tumor TCR diversity was below lymph nodes but above nontumor tissue. Luminal-like breast cancer showed significantly higher tumor–nontumor repertoire similarity than basal-like.

On this clonotype itself: Its antigen is unknown. The junction shows a germline mismatch at one end, possibly a read error.

TCRdb independently ran MiXCR on the multiplex PCR reads; one entry per CDR3 protein. The sample shows about 140,000 distinct CDR3 sequences, around a third of them seen only once. Per the germline V gene, CDR1 is SGHRS and CDR2 is YFSETQ. This CDR3 has 14 amino acids. The lymph nodes were axillary draining lymph nodes from breast cancer patients. The chain links TRBV5-1 to TRBJ1-4; TRBD1 matches at 7 bases. This receptor was identified in a female donor with breast cancer. Some clones in this sample may be carry-over from other donors' samples. Specimen: axillary lymph node tissue. The CDR3 DNA sequence: TGCGCCAGCAGCTTGGAACCGGGACAGCCAAAGCTGCTTTTT. Translated: CASSLEPGQPKLLF.